Presented here are 18 T cell receptor beta chains from one specimen sequenced in a study of PD-1 blockade in classical Hodgkin lymphoma. Clones were read by immunoSEQ multiplex PCR, and TCRdb kept only the in-frame ones, dropping some. Among around 70,000 clones, over 70% were seen once, and the ten largest hold approximately 8.4%. Every patient experienced relapse after autologous stem cell transplantation, and brentuximab vedotin exposure varied. This sample comprised peripheral blood mononuclear cells (PBMCs), obtained before the second cycle of nivolumab. The receptors were gathered from a human donor with classical Hodgkin lymphoma.

This clone was seen more than once but under ten times. The gene calls are TRBV9 and TRBJ1-2; D gene unclear. V was clipped by 0 bases and J by 8 bases, with 11 bases between them. The CDR3 totals 13 residues. The V gene's germline CDR1 is SGDLS and CDR2 YYNGEE. CDR3 nucleotides: TGTGCCAGCAGCGTAGCAGGCCCGCTGGGCTACACCTTC. Protein sequence: CASSVAGPLGYTF.

This chain links TRBV7-2 with TRBJ2-7; D is uncertain. Germline-derived CDR1 and CDR2 are SGHTA and FQGNSA. Trimming removed 2 bases from V and 4 bases from J, with 18 bases in between. This CDR3 has 16 residues. The CDR3 DNA reads TGTGCCAGCAGCTTAAAGGAGATTAATGGCCAATACGAGCAGTACTTC. As protein: CASSLKEINGQYEQYF.

The table lists this clone with a few counts. The chain links TRBV20-1 to TRBJ2-4; no clear D. Trimming stripped 6 bases from V and 8 bases from J, with 11 bases between. CDR3 length: 11 residues. Germline V gene lookup returns CDR1 DFQATT and CDR2 SNEGSKA (reference sequence). The CDR3 protein is CSAGPRDIQYF. CDR3 DNA sequence: TGCAGTGCAGGGCCCCGGGACATTCAGTACTTC.

As regards this clone: The junction and the germline gene differ at one end; a read error may be behind it. The same CDR3 is also encoded by other DNA sequences in this sample. The chain recombines TRBV13 with TRBJ1-1; D is uncertain. There are 14 residues in the CDR3. CDR1 is PRHDT, CDR2 FYEKMQ, per germline (reference sequence). The CDR3 region is CASSTRASNTEAFF. The CDR3 DNA follows: TGTGCCAGCAGCACCCGGGCCTCGAACACTGAGGCTTTCTTT.

The CDR3 spells CSVARSQGIYEQYF. The DNA of the CDR3 is TGCAGCGTTGCCCGGAGTCAAGGAATCTACGAGCAGTACTTC. V is TRBV29-1 and J is TRBJ2-7; D gene uncertain. In germline, CDR1 is SQVTM, CDR2 ANQGSEA. Trimming pared 4 bases from V and 3 bases from J, leaving 16 bases between. This CDR3 has 14 residues.

A word on this clone: The same CDR3 is also encoded by other DNA sequences in this sample. This CDR3 is CASSPPGGSNTEAFF. The DNA of the CDR3 is TGTGCCAGCTCCCCCCCCGGGGGTTCTAATACTGAAGCTTTCTTT. V is TRBV18 and J is TRBJ1-1; weak D call: TRBD1 (5 bases). This CDR3 is built from 15 residues. CDR1 KGHSH and CDR2 LQKENI come from the germline V gene. Trimming removed 6 bases from V and 5 bases from J, with 19 bases in between.

For the CDR3, the DNA is TGTGCCAGCAGCTTAGGTCGGCGGGGACAGGGGGCCTACGAGCAGTACTTC. Translating gives CASSLGRRGQGAYEQYF. This sequence joins TRBV7-6 and TRBJ2-7, with 11 bases fitting TRBD1. CDR1 and CDR2 (germline): SGHVS, FNYEAQ. J lost 2 bases, V lost 1 base, and 7 bases had no gene match. The CDR3 is 17 residues long.

The V and J genes are TRBV6-1 and TRBJ1-2; possible D gene TRBD1, 6 bases. V was cut by 4 bases and J by 8 bases, with 17 bases left in between. Per the germline V gene, CDR1 is MNHNS and CDR2 is SASEGT. The CDR3 loop spans 14 amino acids. Here the CDR3 DNA reads TGTGCCAGCAGTGGGACAGTGGGCCTTGGGGGCTACACCTTC. It yields the protein CASSGTVGLGGYTF.

This clone occurred once. The chain carries TRBV28 and TRBJ1-3; D not resolved. The germline V gene encodes CDR1 MDHEN and CDR2 SYDVKM. CDR3 length: 16 residues. The ends were cut back, 6 bases at V and 0 bases at J, with 15 bases in the middle. The CDR3: CASSPPPGSSGNTIYF. The CDR3, as DNA: TGTGCCAGCAGCCCCCCCCCGGGGAGCTCTGGAAACACCATATATTTT.

The chain joins TRBV7-3 to TRBJ1-1; a possible D gene is TRBD1 (5 bases). The CDR3 is 13 residues long. The germline V gene encodes CDR1 SGHTA and CDR2 FQGTGA. V was cut by 5 bases and J by 7 bases, with 14 bases left in between. The CDR3 DNA follows: TGTGCCAGCAGCCTAATGGAGGGGTTTGAAGCTTTCTTT. Translating it yields CASSLMEGFEAFF.

The chain is built from TRBV6-1 and TRBJ2-5; no clear D. The CDR3 sequence is 14 residues long. The V gene lost 10 bases and the J gene lost 1 base, with 16 bases spanning the gap. Germline-derived CDR1 and CDR2 are MNHNS and SASEGT. In DNA form, the CDR3 reads TGTGCCACCCCTCCTAGGGCAGGCCAAGAGACCCAGTACTTC. It is translated as CATPPRAGQETQYF.

In its sample, this clone was seen many times. CDR3 nucleotide sequence: TGCAGCGTTGCAGTAGCTGGAAACACCATATATTTT. The encoded protein is CSVAVAGNTIYF. This chain uses TRBV29-1 with TRBJ1-3; no clear D. Per the germline V gene, CDR1 is SQVTM and CDR2 is ANQGSEA. Trimming shortened V by 4 bases and J by 2 bases, and 6 bases separated the two germline ends. The CDR3 has 12 amino acids. Full variable domain (outside the CDR3, taken from reference TRBV29-1 and TRBJ1-3): SAVISQKPSRDICQRGTSLTIQCQVDSQVTMMFWYRQQPGQSLTLIATANQGSEATYESGFVIDKFPISRPNLTFSTLTVSNMSPEDSSIYLCSVAVAGNTIYFGEGSWLTVV.

This chain connects TRBV2 to TRBJ2-7, with D possibly TRBD1 on 6 matching bases. This CDR3 contains 14 residues. Trimming removed 5 bases at V and 0 bases at J, with 11 bases between. Germline V gives CDR1 SNHLY, CDR2 FYNNEI. The CDR3: CASSNDRNSYEQYF. The CDR3 nucleotides read TGTGCCAGCAGTAACGACAGGAACTCCTACGAGCAGTACTTC.

The chain employs TRBV5-4 and TRBJ1-2; TRBD1 matches at 7 bases. The germline V gene has CDR1 SGHNT and CDR2 YYREEE (reference sequence). With 3 bases clipped from V and 8 bases from J, the junction kept 4 bases outside the gene matches. The CDR3 is 12 residues long. The CDR3 is CASSYGQEGYTF. CDR3 coding DNA: TGTGCCAGCAGCTACGGACAGGAGGGCTACACCTTC.

V gene TRBV2 combines with J gene TRBJ2-7; possibly TRBD1 or TRBD2 for D (5 bases each). The germline V gene has CDR1 SNHLY and CDR2 FYNNEI. The CDR3 length is 12 residues. The V end was cut by 8 bases, the J end by 2 bases, with 10 bases between. DNA for the CDR3: TGTGCCAGCTGGGGGTCAGCCTACGAGCAGTACTTC. Encoded protein: CASWGSAYEQYF.

J is TRBJ1-1 and V is TRBV2; perhaps TRBD1 as D (5 bases). The CDR3 covers 14 residues. CDR1 is SNHLY and CDR2 is FYNNEI in the germline V gene. Trimming left V 7 bases short and J 1 base short, with 13 bases between. The CDR3 here is CASMGTGRNTEAFF. CDR3 in DNA: TGTGCCAGCATGGGCACAGGAAGGAACACTGAAGCTTTCTTT.

The chain has TRBV5-4 and TRBJ2-7; D may be TRBD1 or TRBD2 (5 bases each). Germline V gives CDR1 SGHNT, CDR2 YYREEE (reference sequence). V was shortened by 2 bases and J by 3 bases, with 12 bases between the two germline ends. This CDR3 is built from 14 residues. The DNA of the CDR3 is TGTGCCAGCAGCTTCTGGGACGGACACTACGAGCAGTACTTC. Translation gives CASSFWDGHYEQYF.

This clone was picked up a small number of times. The CDR3 region has the DNA TGTGCCAGCAGCTACATCTTAACCGGGGAGCTGTTTTTT. It is translated as CASSYILTGELFF. The chain couples TRBV5-4 to TRBJ2-2; D unclear. CDR1 and CDR2 from the germline V gene are SGHNT and YYREEE (reference sequence). The CDR3 length is 13 residues. V was trimmed by 3 bases and J by 5 bases, leaving 8 bases between them.